The clone carrying this T cell receptor beta chain was found many times. Antigen unknown. The entry originates in a study of T-cell reconstitution after alpha-beta-depleted transplantation in children. Study-wide findings and caveats: T-cell counts and diversity at one year following transplant were attributed mainly to newly produced T cells. Certain patients had high TCRbeta diversity at day 60, and it came from recipient T cells and thymic progenitors that survived. By about two months after transplant, alpha-beta T cells reportedly arose from several hundred graft clones that had expanded.

Unique molecular identifiers were incorporated into the prepared TCRbeta library. TCRdb reprocessed the PCR reads via MiXCR and lists one record per CDR3 protein. The table lists approximately 190,000 distinct CDR3 sequences, approximately 8.4% of them singletons. Germline-derived CDR1 and CDR2 are SGHAT and FQNNGV. Losses at the gene ends were 3 bases for V and 5 bases for J; bases not matched to a gene: 10. The CDR3 is 17 amino acids. The chain employs TRBV11-2 and TRBJ2-5, with 12 bases fitting TRBD2. The material sequenced was PBMCs, mostly from graft donor cells, taken 360 days after TCRalphabeta/CD19-depleted stem cell transplant. This TCR was sampled from a male patient between 2 and 15 years old who had a stem cell transplant for acute myeloid leukemia, so the T cells may come from the graft donor. CDR3 sequence (DNA): TGTGCCAGCAGCTTCTCTCTAGCGGGGGGGCTGAGGGAGACCCAGTACTTC. Encoded protein: CASSFSLAGGLRETQYF.